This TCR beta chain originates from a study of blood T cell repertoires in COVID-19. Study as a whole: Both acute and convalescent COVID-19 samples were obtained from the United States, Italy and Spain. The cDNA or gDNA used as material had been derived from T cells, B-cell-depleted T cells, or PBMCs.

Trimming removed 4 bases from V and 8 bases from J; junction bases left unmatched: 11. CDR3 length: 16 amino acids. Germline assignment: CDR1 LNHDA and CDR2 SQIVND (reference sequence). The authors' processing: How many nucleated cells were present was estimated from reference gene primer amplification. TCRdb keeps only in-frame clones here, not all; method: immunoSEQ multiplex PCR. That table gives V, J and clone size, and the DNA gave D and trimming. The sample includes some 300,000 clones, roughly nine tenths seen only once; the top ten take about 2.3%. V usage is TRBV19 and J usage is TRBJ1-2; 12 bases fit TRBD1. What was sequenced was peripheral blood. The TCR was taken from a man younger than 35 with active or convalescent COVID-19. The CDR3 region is CASSRSPGQGAVGYTF. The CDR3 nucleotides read TGTGCCAGTAGTAGAAGCCCGGGACAGGGGGCGGTAGGCTACACCTTC.